This TCR beta chain was captured by sequencing in a study of identical twins. The CDR3 spans 13 residues. Per germline, CDR1 ENHRY and CDR2 SYGVKD. The ends were cut back, 0 bases at V and 5 bases at J, with 7 bases in the middle. Regarding the study as a whole: Beta clonotypes that were abundant in cord blood contained fewer insertions, a pattern absent from memory repertoires.

TCRdb used MiXCR to reprocess the 5' RACE reads, holding one entry per CDR3 protein. In the table there are around 490,000 distinct CDR3 sequences, approximately 20% of which are singletons. This clonotype occurred a few times. The antigen remains unidentified. Healthy Caucasians provided all donations. Another study also made use of these data, one on yellow fever vaccine responses in identical twins. Per that study: In identical twins, vaccine T cell responses appeared partly shared and partly individual.

The chain recombines TRBV10-3 with TRBJ2-5; D gene uncertain. Sequenced input: CD4+ T cells sorted from blood. The receptor was isolated from a woman between 18 and 29 years old in good health. The DNA of the CDR3 is TGTGCCATCAGTGAGTCGGCTGCGGAGACCCAGTACTTC. It yields the protein CAISESAAETQYF.